This T cell receptor (beta chain) is from a study of PD-1 blockade in classical Hodgkin lymphoma. Study-wide background: Each patient was given nivolumab 3 mg/kg through a vein every 2 weeks. Findings and limits, study-wide: A significant rise in TCR diversity was seen by C4D1 for CD4+ cells but not for CD8+ cells. Complete responders showed a baseline diversity that resembled the diversity of newly diagnosed patients.

Every single patient, without exception, relapsed after autologous stem cell transplantation, and brentuximab vedotin exposure varied. Clones were read by immunoSEQ multiplex PCR, and TCRdb kept only the in-frame ones, dropping some. The data contain about 97,000 clones, roughly 88% of them singletons. Germline lookup yields CDR1 SGHDT and CDR2 YYEEEE. Trimming removed 5 bases from V and 5 bases from J; junction bases left unmatched: 9. This CDR3 comprises 15 residues. Worth noting for this clone: Its antigen is not known.

Specimen: peripheral blood mononuclear cells (PBMCs), collected at baseline. The chain recombines TRBV5-6 with TRBJ1-1, with 10 bases that match TRBD1. The sequence derives from a human donor with classical Hodgkin lymphoma. The DNA for the CDR3 is TGTGCCAGCAGGGGGACAGGGGAGGGAGATACTGAAGCTTTCTTT. It encodes CASRGTGEGDTEAFF.